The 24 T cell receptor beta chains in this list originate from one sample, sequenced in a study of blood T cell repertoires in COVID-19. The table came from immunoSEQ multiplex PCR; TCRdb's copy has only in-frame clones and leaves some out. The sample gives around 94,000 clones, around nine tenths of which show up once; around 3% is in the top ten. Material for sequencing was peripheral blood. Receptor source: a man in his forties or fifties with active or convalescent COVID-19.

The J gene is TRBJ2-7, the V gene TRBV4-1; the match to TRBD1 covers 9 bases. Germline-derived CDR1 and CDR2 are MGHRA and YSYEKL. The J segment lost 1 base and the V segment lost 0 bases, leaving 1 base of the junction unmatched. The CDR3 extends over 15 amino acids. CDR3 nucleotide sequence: TGCGCCAGCAGCCAAGAACAGGGGGCTTCCTACGAGCAGTACTTC. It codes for CASSQEQGASYEQYF.

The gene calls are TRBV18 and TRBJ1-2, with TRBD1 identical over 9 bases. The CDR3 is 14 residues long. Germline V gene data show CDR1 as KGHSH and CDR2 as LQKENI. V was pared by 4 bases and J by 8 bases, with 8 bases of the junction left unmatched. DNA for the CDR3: TGTGCCAGCTCACTTGACGGGACAGGGACGGGCTACACCTTC. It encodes CASSLDGTGTGYTF.

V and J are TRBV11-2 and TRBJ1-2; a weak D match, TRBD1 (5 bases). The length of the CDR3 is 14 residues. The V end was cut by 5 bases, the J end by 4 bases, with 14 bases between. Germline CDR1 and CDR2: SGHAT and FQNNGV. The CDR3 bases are TGTGCCAGCAGCGACGACAGAACTTCCTATGGCTACACCTTC. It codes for CASSDDRTSYGYTF.

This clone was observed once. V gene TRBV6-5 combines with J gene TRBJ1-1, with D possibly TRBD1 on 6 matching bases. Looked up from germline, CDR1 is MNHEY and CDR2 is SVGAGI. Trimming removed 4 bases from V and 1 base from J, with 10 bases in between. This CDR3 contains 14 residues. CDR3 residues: CASSSRQANTEAFF. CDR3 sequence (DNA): TGTGCCAGCAGTTCTCGACAGGCGAACACTGAAGCTTTCTTT.

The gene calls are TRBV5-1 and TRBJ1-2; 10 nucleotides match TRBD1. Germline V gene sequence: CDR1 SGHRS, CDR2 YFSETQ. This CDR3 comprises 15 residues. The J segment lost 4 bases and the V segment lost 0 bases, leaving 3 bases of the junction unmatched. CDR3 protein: CASSLGQGASYGYTF. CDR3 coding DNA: TGCGCCAGCAGCTTGGGACAGGGGGCTAGCTATGGCTACACCTTC.

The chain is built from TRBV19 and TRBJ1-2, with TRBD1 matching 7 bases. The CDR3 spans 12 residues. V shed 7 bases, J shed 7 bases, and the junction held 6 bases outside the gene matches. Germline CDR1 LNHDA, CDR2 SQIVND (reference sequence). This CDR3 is CASTYDRAGYTF. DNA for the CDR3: TGTGCCAGTACCTACGACAGGGCTGGCTACACCTTC.

CDR3 amino acids: CASSTKTGSYEQYF. The CDR3 DNA is TGTGCCAGCAGCACTAAGACAGGCTCCTACGAGCAGTACTTC. This chain joins TRBV3-1 (or the pseudogene TRBV3-2) and TRBJ2-7; the D gene is possibly TRBD1 (6 bases). CDR3 size: 14 residues. The ends were cut back, 5 bases at V and 0 bases at J, with 11 bases in the middle. Per the germline V gene, CDR1 is LGHDT and CDR2 is YNNKEL (reference sequence).

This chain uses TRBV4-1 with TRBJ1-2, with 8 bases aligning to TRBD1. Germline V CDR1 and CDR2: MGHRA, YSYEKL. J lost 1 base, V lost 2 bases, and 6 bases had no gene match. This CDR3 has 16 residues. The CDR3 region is CASSQPDRAVNYGYTF. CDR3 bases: TGCGCCAGCAGCCAACCGGACAGGGCGGTTAACTATGGCTACACCTTC.

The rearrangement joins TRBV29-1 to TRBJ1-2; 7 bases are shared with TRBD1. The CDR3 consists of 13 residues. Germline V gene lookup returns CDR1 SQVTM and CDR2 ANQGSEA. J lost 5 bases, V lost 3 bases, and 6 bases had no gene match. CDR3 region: CSVEMGTAYGYTF. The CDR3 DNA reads TGCAGCGTTGAGATGGGGACAGCATATGGCTACACCTTC.

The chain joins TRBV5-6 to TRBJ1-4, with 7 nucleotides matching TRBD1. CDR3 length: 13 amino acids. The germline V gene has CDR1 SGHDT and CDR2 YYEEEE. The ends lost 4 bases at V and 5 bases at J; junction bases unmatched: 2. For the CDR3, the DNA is TGTGCCAGCAGCGGGACAGAGAATGAAAAACTGTTTTTT. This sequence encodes CASSGTENEKLFF.

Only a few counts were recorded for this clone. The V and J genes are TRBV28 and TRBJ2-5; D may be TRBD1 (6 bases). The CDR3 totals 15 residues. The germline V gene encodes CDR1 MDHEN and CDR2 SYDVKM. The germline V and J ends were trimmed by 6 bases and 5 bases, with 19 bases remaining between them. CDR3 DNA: TGTGCCAGCAGCGACCGGGGACACTTGGGGGAGACCCAGTACTTC. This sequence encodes CASSDRGHLGETQYF.

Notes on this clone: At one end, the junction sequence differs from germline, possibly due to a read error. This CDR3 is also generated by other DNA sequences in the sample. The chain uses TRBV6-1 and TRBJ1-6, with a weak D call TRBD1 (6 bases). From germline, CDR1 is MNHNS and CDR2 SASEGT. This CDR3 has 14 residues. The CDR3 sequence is CASSEWDTNSPLHF. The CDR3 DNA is TGCGCCAGCAGTGAATGGGACACAAATTCACCCCTCCACTTT.

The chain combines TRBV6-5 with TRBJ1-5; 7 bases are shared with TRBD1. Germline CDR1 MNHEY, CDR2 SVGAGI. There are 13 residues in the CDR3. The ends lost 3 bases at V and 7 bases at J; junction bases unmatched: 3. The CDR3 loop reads CASSYQGEQPQHF. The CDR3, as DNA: TGTGCCAGCAGTTATCAGGGGGAACAGCCCCAGCATTTT.

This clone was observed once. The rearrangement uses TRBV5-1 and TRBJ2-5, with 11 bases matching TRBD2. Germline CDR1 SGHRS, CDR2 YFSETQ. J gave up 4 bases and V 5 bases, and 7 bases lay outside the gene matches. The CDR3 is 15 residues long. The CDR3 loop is CASREAGLAVETQYF. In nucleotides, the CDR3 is TGCGCCAGCAGGGAGGCGGGACTAGCGGTAGAGACCCAGTACTTC.

This chain's CDR3 is CASSSYERGGLYF. CDR3 coding DNA: TGTGCCAGCAGCTCCTACGAGCGGGGGGGCCTGTATTTT. The chain carries TRBV5-4 and TRBJ2-3; 10 bases line up with TRBD2. V gave up 3 bases and J gave up 14 bases; unmatched junction bases: 9. Germline CDR1 is SGHNT and CDR2 is YYREEE (reference sequence). The CDR3 is 13 residues long.

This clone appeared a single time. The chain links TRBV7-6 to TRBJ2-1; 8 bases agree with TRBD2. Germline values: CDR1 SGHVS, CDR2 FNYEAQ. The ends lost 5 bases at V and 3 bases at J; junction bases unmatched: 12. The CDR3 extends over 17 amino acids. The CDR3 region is CASSPPVGSGGYNEQFF. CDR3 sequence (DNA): TGTGCCAGCAGCCCCCCCGTGGGGAGCGGGGGCTACAATGAGCAGTTCTTC.

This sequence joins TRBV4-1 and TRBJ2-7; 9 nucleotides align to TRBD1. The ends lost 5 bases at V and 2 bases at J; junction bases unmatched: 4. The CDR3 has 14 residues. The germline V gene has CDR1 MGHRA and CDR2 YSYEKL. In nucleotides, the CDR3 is TGCGCCAGCAGCACCGGGACAGGGACCTACGAGCAGTACTTC. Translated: CASSTGTGTYEQYF.

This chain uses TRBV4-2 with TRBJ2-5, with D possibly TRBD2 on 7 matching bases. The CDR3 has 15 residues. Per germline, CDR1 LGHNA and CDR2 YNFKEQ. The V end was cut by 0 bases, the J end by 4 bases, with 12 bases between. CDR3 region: CASSQEGGGGETQYF. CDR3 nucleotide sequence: TGTGCCAGCAGCCAAGAGGGCGGGGGCGGAGAGACCCAGTACTTC.

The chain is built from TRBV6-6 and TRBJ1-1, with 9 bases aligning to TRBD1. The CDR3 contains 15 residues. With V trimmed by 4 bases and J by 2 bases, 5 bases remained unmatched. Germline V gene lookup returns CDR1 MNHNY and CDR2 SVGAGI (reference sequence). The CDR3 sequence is CASSSLTGGNTEAFF. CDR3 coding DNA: TGTGCCAGCAGTTCCTTGACAGGGGGAAACACTGAAGCTTTCTTT.

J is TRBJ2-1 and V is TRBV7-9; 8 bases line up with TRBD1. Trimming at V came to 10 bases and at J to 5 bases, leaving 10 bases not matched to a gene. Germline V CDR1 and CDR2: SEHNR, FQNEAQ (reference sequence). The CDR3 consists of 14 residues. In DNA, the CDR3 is TGTGCCACCCCCAGGGGGCAGAGCAACAATGAGCAGTTCTTC. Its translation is CATPRGQSNNEQFF.

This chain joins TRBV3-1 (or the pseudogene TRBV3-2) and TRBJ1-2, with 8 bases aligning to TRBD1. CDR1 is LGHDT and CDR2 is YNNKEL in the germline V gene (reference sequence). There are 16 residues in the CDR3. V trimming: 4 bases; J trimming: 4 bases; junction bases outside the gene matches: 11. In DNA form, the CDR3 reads TGTGCCAGCAGCCGACAGGGGCGGGAGTATAGCTATGGCTACACCTTC. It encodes CASSRQGREYSYGYTF.

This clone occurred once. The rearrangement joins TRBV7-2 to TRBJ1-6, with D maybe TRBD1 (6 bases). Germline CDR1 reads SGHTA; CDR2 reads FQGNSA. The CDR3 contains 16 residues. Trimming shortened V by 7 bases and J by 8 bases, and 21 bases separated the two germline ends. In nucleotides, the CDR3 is TGTGCCAGCATCCAAAAGGGGGAGGGGGGTTATTCACCCCTCCACTTT. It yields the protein CASIQKGEGGYSPLHF. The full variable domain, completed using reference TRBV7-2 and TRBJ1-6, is GAGVSQSPSNKVTEKGKDVELRCDPISGHTALYWYRQSLGQGLEFLIYFQGNSAPDKSGLPSDRFSAERTGGSVSTLTIQRTQQEDSAVYLCASIQKGEGGYSPLHFGNGTRLTVT.

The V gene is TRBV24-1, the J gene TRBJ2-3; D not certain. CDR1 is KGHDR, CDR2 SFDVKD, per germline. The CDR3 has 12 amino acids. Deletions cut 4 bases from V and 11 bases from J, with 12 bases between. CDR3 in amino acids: CATSDSGSKQYF. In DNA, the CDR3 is TGTGCCACCAGTGACTCCGGGTCTAAGCAGTATTTT.

CDR3 region: CASSLGPGGSSPLHF. DNA of the CDR3: TGTGCCAGCTCTCTCGGACCGGGCGGGAGTTCACCCCTCCACTTT. The chain joins TRBV18 to TRBJ1-6; D ambiguous. Per the germline V gene, CDR1 is KGHSH and CDR2 is LQKENI. This CDR3 spans 15 amino acids. V shed 6 bases and J shed 9 bases, with 18 bases lying between them.